A selection of T cell receptor beta chains follows, all from one sample in a study of blood T cell repertoires in COVID-19. TCRdb's table, derived via immunoSEQ multiplex PCR, lists solely in-frame clones and lacks some. Of fewer than 350,000 clones in the sample, around nine tenths are singletons; the top ten hold 3% to 4.5%. The sample taken for sequencing was peripheral blood. The source is a woman aged 60 to 75 with COVID-19, enrolled during active disease. CDR3s include the opening cysteine and the closing phenylalanine or tryptophan. A D gene is named only where the DNA matches it firmly. Clone size, where shown, is once, few, many, or a class for clones that have expanded.

CDR3 length	V gene	D gene	J gene	clone size	CDR3 DNA	CDR3 protein
13	TRBV27	TRBD1	TRBJ1-2	NA	TGTGCCAGCAAGACAGGGAACGACTATGGCTACACCTTC	CASKTGNDYGYTF
13	TRBV6-5	TRBD1	TRBJ1-5	NA	TGTGCCAGCAGGGGACAGATAGATCAGCCCCAGCATTTT	CASRGQIDQPQHF
15	TRBV5-4	NA	TRBJ2-3	NA	TGTGCCAGTGGGAGGGGGTCGACTAGCACAGATACGCAGTATTTT	CASGRGSTSTDTQYF
18	TRBV4-1	TRBD2	TRBJ2-7	NA	TGCGCCAGCAGCCAAGATTCACTAGCGGGGGGCCTTACCTACGAGCAGTACTTC	CASSQDSLAGGLTYEQYF
14	TRBV10-3	TRBD1	TRBJ1-3	NA	TGTGCCACCCGGGACAGGGGGCCTGGAAACACCATATATTTT	CATRDRGPGNTIYF
16	TRBV11-2	TRBD2	TRBJ2-7	NA	TGTGCCAGCAGCTTAACCGCTAGCGGGGGGGCGAGTGAGCAGTACTTC	CASSLTASGGASEQYF
18	TRBV24-1	NA	TRBJ1-5	NA	TGTGCCACCATAGGGTTCAGGGGCCACCTTGGGTTCAATCAGCCCCAGCATTTT	CATIGFRGHLGFNQPQHF
13	TRBV2	NA	TRBJ1-1	NA	TGTGCCAGCAGATACCAGGCGAACACTGAAGCTTTCTTT	CASRYQANTEAFF
13	TRBV11-3	TRBD1	TRBJ2-7	NA	TGTGCCAGCAGCGCCCCGGGACAGGGGGGGCAGTACTTC	CASSAPGQGGQYF
15	TRBV4-2	NA	TRBJ1-5	NA	TGTGCCAGCAGCTTTGGTGGGCAGGCAAATCAGCCCCAGCATTTT	CASSFGGQANQPQHF
18	TRBV2	TRBD1	TRBJ1-1	NA	TGTGCCAGCAGAAAGGCAGAGGGGCAGGGGGTCGGGAACACTGAAGCTTTCTTT	CASRKAEGQGVGNTEAFF
15	TRBV9	TRBD1	TRBJ1-1	NA	TGTGCCAGCAGCGAATGGACAGGCCGGGGCACTGAAGCTTTCTTT	CASSEWTGRGTEAFF
12	TRBV30	NA	TRBJ2-1	NA	TGTGCCGGAGGGACTTTCTACAATGAGCAGTTCTTC	CAGGTFYNEQFF
14	TRBV19	NA	TRBJ1-1	NA	TGTGCCAGTACTATGGGAGGGGCTTGGGCTGAAGCTTTCTTT	CASTMGGAWAEAFF
13	TRBV5-6	NA	TRBJ1-6	NA	TGTGCCAGCGCGGCAGGGGATAATTCACCCCTCCACTTT	CASAAGDNSPLHF
15	TRBV7-2	TRBD2	TRBJ2-7	NA	TGTGCCAGCAGACCCGGGACTAGCGGTACCTACGAGCAGTACTTC	CASRPGTSGTYEQYF
12	TRBV24-1	TRBD2	TRBJ2-3	NA	TGTGCCACCGCGGGGGACACAGATACGCAGTATTTT	CATAGDTDTQYF
12	TRBV5-4	NA	TRBJ2-7	NA	TGTGCCAGCAGGGTACAGGGCCACGAGCAGTACTTC	CASRVQGHEQYF
14	TRBV6-5	NA	TRBJ2-1	NA	TGTGCCAGCAAGGATCAGGGCTCATACAATGAGCAGTTCTTC	CASKDQGSYNEQFF
16	TRBV11-3	NA	TRBJ2-5	NA	TGTGCCAGCAGCTTAGGGACAGCGGGAATCCAAGAGACCCAGTACTTC	CASSLGTAGIQETQYF
15	TRBV5-1	NA	TRBJ1-2	NA	TGCGCCAGCAGCTTGACGGGGGGCTTGGACTATGGCTACACCTTC	CASSLTGGLDYGYTF
16	TRBV7-9	NA	TRBJ1-5	NA	TGTGCCAGCAGCTTAGAGGGGGTACGGGGCAATCAGCCCCAGCATTTT	CASSLEGVRGNQPQHF
14	TRBV7-2	NA	TRBJ1-1	NA	TGTGCCAGCAGCTCCACCCCGGGAGTCACTGAAGCTTTCTTT	CASSSTPGVTEAFF
13	TRBV6-5	NA	TRBJ1-6	NA	TGTGCCAGCAACCCAGGGATCAATTCACCCCTCCACTTT	CASNPGINSPLHF
17	TRBV7-2	NA	TRBJ2-1	NA	TGTGCCAGCAGCTTCAAACAGCGGCGGGCAGCCTACAATGAGCAGTTCTTC	CASSFKQRRAAYNEQFF
17	TRBV9	TRBD1	TRBJ2-5	NA	TGTGCCAGCAGCGTAGGGTTCGGACAGGGAGGACAAGAGACCCAGTACTTC	CASSVGFGQGGQETQYF
16	TRBV5-1	NA	TRBJ2-3	NA	TGCGCCAGCAGCTTGGAAGGTCAGGGTCTCACAGATACGCAGTATTTT	CASSLEGQGLTDTQYF
16	TRBV19	NA	TRBJ1-2	NA	TGTGCCAGTAGTTTTACGCCGGGACAACGGATCTATGGCTACACCTTC	CASSFTPGQRIYGYTF
13	TRBV7-2	NA	TRBJ2-5	NA	TGTGCCAGCAGCTACAGGGCCGCGGGAGCCCAGTACTTC	CASSYRAAGAQYF
15	TRBV6-5	NA	TRBJ1-5	NA	TGTGCCAGCAGTTACTCCAGGTATAGCAATCAGCCCCAGCATTTT	CASSYSRYSNQPQHF
15	TRBV25-1	NA	TRBJ1-3	NA	TGTGCCAGCAGTGAGGCCGGGGGGAGTGGAAACACCATATATTTT	CASSEAGGSGNTIYF
16	TRBV15	NA	TRBJ2-1	NA	TGTGCCACCAGCAGAGACCGGGGTGGCTCCTACAATGAGCAGTTCTTC	CATSRDRGGSYNEQFF
14	TRBV28	TRBD2	TRBJ2-2	NA	TGTGCCAGCAGTAACCCGGGGGGCACCGGGGAGCTGTTTTTT	CASSNPGGTGELFF
13	TRBV7-9	TRBD1	TRBJ1-2	NA	TGTGCCAGCAGCTGGGGACAAGGGGGCGGCTACACCTTC	CASSWGQGGGYTF
13	TRBV5-1	NA	TRBJ1-3	NA	TGCGCCAGCAGCTTTAACTCTGGAAACACCATATATTTT	CASSFNSGNTIYF
12	TRBV6-4	NA	TRBJ1-2	NA	TGTGCCAGCAGTGACGACACCTATGGCTACACCTTC	CASSDDTYGYTF
18	TRBV4-2	NA	TRBJ2-6	NA	TGTGCCAGCAGCCACCGCCTACAGGGTAGCTCTGGGGCCAACGTCCTGACTTTC	CASSHRLQGSSGANVLTF
15	TRBV18	NA	TRBJ1-1	NA	TGTGCCAGCTCCCTTGGACAGAAACAGTCCACTGAAGCTTTCTTT	CASSLGQKQSTEAFF
14	TRBV5-1	TRBD1	TRBJ2-3	once	TGCGCCAGCAGCCAGGGGGCCGGCACAGATACGCAGTATTTT	CASSQGAGTDTQYF
14	TRBV2	TRBD1	TRBJ1-2	NA	TGTGCCAGCAGAGGGGACAGCCAAAACTATGGCTACACCTTC	CASRGDSQNYGYTF
15	TRBV7-3	TRBD1	TRBJ1-1	NA	TGTGCCAGCAGCTTACAAGGACAGGTGAACACTGAAGCTTTCTTT	CASSLQGQVNTEAFF
15	TRBV7-9	TRBD1	TRBJ2-5	NA	TGTGCCAGCAGCCGAGGACAGGGGGCAGGAGAGACCCAGTACTTC	CASSRGQGAGETQYF
13	TRBV5-1	NA	TRBJ2-7	NA	TGCGCCAGCAACGAGGCAGGGACCTACGAGCAGTACTTC	CASNEAGTYEQYF
14	TRBV5-5	NA	TRBJ1-2	NA	TGTGCCAGCAGCTTGAGTGAGCGGGTCGGGGGCTACACCTTC	CASSLSERVGGYTF
14	TRBV6-5	NA	TRBJ1-2	NA	TGTGCCAGCGGAATTCGACAGGCTAACTATGGCTACACCTTC	CASGIRQANYGYTF
13	TRBV28	TRBD1	TRBJ1-2	NA	TGTGCCAGCAGTTGGGACAGGGGCGGTGGCTACACCTTC	CASSWDRGGGYTF
15	TRBV6-5	TRBD1	TRBJ2-7	NA	TGTGCCAGCAGCGTCACGGCGACAGGGCCCTACGAGCAGTACTTC	CASSVTATGPYEQYF
15	TRBV25-1	TRBD1	TRBJ1-2	NA	TGTGCCAGCAGTGAAGATGACAGGGGGAAACGTGGCTACACCTTC	CASSEDDRGKRGYTF